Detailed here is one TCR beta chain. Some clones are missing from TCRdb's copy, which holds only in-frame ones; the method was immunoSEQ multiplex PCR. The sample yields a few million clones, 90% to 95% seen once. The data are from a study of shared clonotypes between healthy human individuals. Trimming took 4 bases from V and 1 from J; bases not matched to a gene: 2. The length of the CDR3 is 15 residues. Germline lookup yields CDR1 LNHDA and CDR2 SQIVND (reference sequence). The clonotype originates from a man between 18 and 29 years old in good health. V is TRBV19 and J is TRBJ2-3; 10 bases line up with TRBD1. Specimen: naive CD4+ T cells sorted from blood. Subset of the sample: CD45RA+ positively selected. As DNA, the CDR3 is TGTGCCAGTAGTAAGGGGACAGGGGGCACAGATACGCAGTATTTT. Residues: CASSKGTGGTDTQYF.